This note documents a single T cell receptor (beta chain) sequence. CDR3 length: 15 residues. The V gene's germline CDR1 is MNHEY and CDR2 SVGAGI. After removal of 8 bases from V and 1 base from J, the junction contained 9 bases not matched to a gene. The sample comes from a study of blood T cell repertoires in COVID-19. Study context: Sites in the United States, Italy and Spain provided acute and convalescent COVID-19 samples.

As originally analysed: Amplified reference gene primers provided the basis for estimating nucleated cell counts. Data came from immunoSEQ multiplex PCR; TCRdb stores just in-frame clones and leaves some out. V, J and clone size derive from that table, while D and trimming were established from the DNA sequence. The sample consists of about 200,000 clones, approximately 85% of them appearing once. V is TRBV6-5 and J is TRBJ2-7; 9 bases map to TRBD1. The sequencing input was peripheral blood. This receptor was obtained from a man between 60 and 70 years old with acute or convalescent COVID-19. CDR3 loop: CASLGRGQGSYEQYF. CDR3 nucleotides: TGTGCCAGCCTCGGCCGGGGACAGGGATCCTACGAGCAGTACTTC.